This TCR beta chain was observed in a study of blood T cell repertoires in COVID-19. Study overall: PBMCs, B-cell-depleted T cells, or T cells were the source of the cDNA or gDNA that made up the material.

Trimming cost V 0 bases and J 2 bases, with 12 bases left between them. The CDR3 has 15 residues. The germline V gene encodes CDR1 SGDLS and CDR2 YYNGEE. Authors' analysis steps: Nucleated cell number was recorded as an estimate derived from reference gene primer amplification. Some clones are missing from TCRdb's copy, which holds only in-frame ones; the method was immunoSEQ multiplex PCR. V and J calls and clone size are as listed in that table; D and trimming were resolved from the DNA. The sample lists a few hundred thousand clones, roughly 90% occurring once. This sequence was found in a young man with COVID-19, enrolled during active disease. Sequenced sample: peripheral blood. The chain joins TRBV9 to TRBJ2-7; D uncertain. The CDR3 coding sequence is TGTGCCAGCAGCGTAGATGGCCGGAGTACCTACGAGCAGTACTTC. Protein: CASSVDGRSTYEQYF.